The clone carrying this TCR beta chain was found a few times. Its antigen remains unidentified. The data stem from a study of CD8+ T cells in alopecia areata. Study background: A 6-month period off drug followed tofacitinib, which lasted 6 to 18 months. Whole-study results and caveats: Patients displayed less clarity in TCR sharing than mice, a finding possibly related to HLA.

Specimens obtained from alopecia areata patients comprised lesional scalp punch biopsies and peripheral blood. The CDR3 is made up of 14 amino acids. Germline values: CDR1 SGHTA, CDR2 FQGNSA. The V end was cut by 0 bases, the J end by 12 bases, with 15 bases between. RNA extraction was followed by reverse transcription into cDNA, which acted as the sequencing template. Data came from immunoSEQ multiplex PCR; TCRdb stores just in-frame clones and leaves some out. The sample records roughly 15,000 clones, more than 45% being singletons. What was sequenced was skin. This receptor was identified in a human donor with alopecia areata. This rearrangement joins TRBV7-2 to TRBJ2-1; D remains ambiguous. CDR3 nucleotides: TGTGCCAGCAGCTTAGCGCGTGTGCGGTTCGTGCAGTTCTTC. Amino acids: CASSLARVRFVQFF.